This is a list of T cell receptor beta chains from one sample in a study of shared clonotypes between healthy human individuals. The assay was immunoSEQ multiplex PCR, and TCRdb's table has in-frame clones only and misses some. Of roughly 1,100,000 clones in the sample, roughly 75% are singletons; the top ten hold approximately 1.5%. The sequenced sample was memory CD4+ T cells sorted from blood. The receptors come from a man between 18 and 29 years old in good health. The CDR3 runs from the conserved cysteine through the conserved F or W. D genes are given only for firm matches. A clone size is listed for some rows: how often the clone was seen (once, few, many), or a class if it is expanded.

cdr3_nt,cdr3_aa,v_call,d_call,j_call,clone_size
TGTGCCAGCAGCGCCCTAGGACAGGGGTATGGCTACACCTTC,CASSALGQGYGYTF,TRBV9,TRBD1,TRBJ1-2,few
TGTGCCAGCAGCTTAGGACAGGGTAGCACAGATACGCAGTATTTT,CASSLGQGSTDTQYF,TRBV11-2,TRBD1,TRBJ2-3,NA
TGTGCCAGCAGACCCCCCGGGACTACAAATGAAAAACTGTTTTTT,CASRPPGTTNEKLFF,TRBV27,NA,TRBJ1-4,NA
TGTGCCAGCTCACTCCTTCAGGGGGCGCCCACCGGGGAGCTGTTTTTT,CASSLLQGAPTGELFF,TRBV18,TRBD1,TRBJ2-2,NA
TGCGCCAGCAGCCCTGGGACAGGGGTGGCAACTAATGAAAAACTGTTTTTT,CASSPGTGVATNEKLFF,TRBV5-1,TRBD1,TRBJ1-4,once
TGTGCCAGCAGTCTTAGCAATGAGCAGTACTTC,CASSLSNEQYF,TRBV6-5,NA,TRBJ2-7,NA
TGTGCCAGTGGGGGACATTCAGGAGAGACCCAGTACTTC,CASGGHSGETQYF,TRBV19,NA,TRBJ2-5,NA
TGCGCCAGCAGCTTGGGGGGGGGCCTCGGCCCTAGCACAGATACGCAGTATTTT,CASSLGGGLGPSTDTQYF,TRBV5-1,NA,TRBJ2-3,NA
TGCAGCGTTGCGGGGTTTGGAAATCAGCCCCAGCATTTT,CSVAGFGNQPQHF,TRBV29-1,NA,TRBJ1-5,NA
TGTGCCAGCAGCTTAGTAGGACAGGGGGCCCTCCAAGAGACCCAGTACTTC,CASSLVGQGALQETQYF,TRBV7-2,TRBD1,TRBJ2-5,NA
TGTGCCACCAGTCAACAGGGTTCCCACACAGATACGCAGTATTTT,CATSQQGSHTDTQYF,TRBV15,NA,TRBJ2-3,NA
TGTGCCTGGAGTGGGAACCGAGAGCAGTACTTC,CAWSGNREQYF,TRBV30,NA,TRBJ2-7,NA
TGCGCCAGCTCGATAGGAGGCGGGAGGGGCACCGGGGAGCTGTTTTTT,CASSIGGGRGTGELFF,TRBV4-1,TRBD2,TRBJ2-2,NA
TGTGCCAGCAGGCTGCTAGCTGGCCCCTACAATGAGCAGTTCTTC,CASRLLAGPYNEQFF,TRBV6-5,NA,TRBJ2-1,NA
TGTGCCAGCAGCTCCCGGGGATCCGTGAGCAATCAGCCCCAGCATTTT,CASSSRGSVSNQPQHF,TRBV27,NA,TRBJ1-5,NA
TGTGCCAGCAGTTACTCATCGACGGCAACTAATGAAAAACTGTTTTTT,CASSYSSTATNEKLFF,TRBV6-5,NA,TRBJ1-4,NA
TGTGCCAGCAGTCCTGCCAAGAACACTGAAGCTTTCTTT,CASSPAKNTEAFF,TRBV25-1,NA,TRBJ1-1,NA
TGTGCCAGCAGTTACCTAGACCGAAACTATGGCTACACCTTC,CASSYLDRNYGYTF,TRBV28,NA,TRBJ1-2,NA
TGTGCCAGCAGCTTAGGACTAGCGGGAGGAATATACGAGCAGTACTTC,CASSLGLAGGIYEQYF,TRBV5-5,TRBD2,TRBJ2-7,many
TGTGCCAGCAGTTTAAGTTGGACGGTTGGTAGTGAGACCCAGTACTTC,CASSLSWTVGSETQYF,TRBV28,NA,TRBJ2-5,NA
TGTGCCAGCAGCTTAGGAATCACAGATACGCAGTATTTT,CASSLGITDTQYF,TRBV7-2,NA,TRBJ2-3,many
TGCGCCAGCAGCTTGGCCCTAGCGCGCACAGATACGCAGTATTTT,CASSLALARTDTQYF,TRBV5-1,NA,TRBJ2-3,NA
TGCGCCAGCAGCCACGGACTAGCGGGAGTTCTAAGCGAGCAGTACTTC,CASSHGLAGVLSEQYF,TRBV4-3,TRBD2,TRBJ2-7,once
TGCAGCGTTGAAGAGGGTGGACAGGGTTCCTACGAGCAGTACTTC,CSVEEGGQGSYEQYF,TRBV29-1,TRBD1,TRBJ2-7,NA
TGTGCCATCATGGGACAGGGGTCAGATACGCAGTATTTT,CAIMGQGSDTQYF,TRBV10-3,TRBD1,TRBJ2-3,few
TGCAGTGCTGGGACGAACCCACCCCTCCACTTT,CSAGTNPPLHF,TRBV20-1,NA,TRBJ1-6,NA
TGCGCCAGCAGCTTGGGTGGCAGGGTCTCAGCTAATGAAAAACTGTTTTTT,CASSLGGRVSANEKLFF,TRBV5-1,NA,TRBJ1-4,NA
TGTGCCAGCAGTTTAACGGCCGGCGGGGGGCCAGGGGGAGATACGCAGTATTTT,CASSLTAGGGPGGDTQYF,TRBV28,NA,TRBJ2-3,NA
TGTGCCAGCAGCTCTTCACAGGGAAAATCACCCCTCCACTTT,CASSSSQGKSPLHF,TRBV11-2,NA,TRBJ1-6,NA
TGTGCCAGCAGCTTACTCGGACAGGGGGCGGTGGAGCAGTACTTC,CASSLLGQGAVEQYF,TRBV5-4,TRBD1,TRBJ2-7,NA
TGTGCCAGCAGTTTACAATGGGGAAACACCGGGGAGCTGTTTTTT,CASSLQWGNTGELFF,TRBV27,NA,TRBJ2-2,many
TGCGCCAGCAGTAGTATCGGGAACACCGGGGAGCTGTTTTTT,CASSSIGNTGELFF,TRBV10-1,NA,TRBJ2-2,NA
TGTGCCAGCAGTTATGAGCGGGGGGCCTACGAGCAGTACTTC,CASSYERGAYEQYF,TRBV6-6,TRBD2,TRBJ2-7,NA
TGTGCCAGCAGCTACAGGCAAGGGTCCTACAATGAGCAGTTCTTC,CASSYRQGSYNEQFF,TRBV7-9,NA,TRBJ2-1,NA
TGTGCCAGCAGCGTCGGACAGGAAACAACTAATGAAAAACTGTTTTTT,CASSVGQETTNEKLFF,TRBV9,TRBD1,TRBJ1-4,NA
TGTGCCAGCTCACTGGCAGAAGATCAGCCCCAGCATTTT,CASSLAEDQPQHF,TRBV18,NA,TRBJ1-5,few
TGTGCCAGCTCAACGGCGGGACTTCGGGTCGGGGAGCTGTTTTTT,CASSTAGLRVGELFF,TRBV25-1,NA,TRBJ2-2,NA
TGTGCCAGCAGCTTAGCGGTACTAGGAGCCTACAATGAGCAGTTCTTC,CASSLAVLGAYNEQFF,TRBV7-2,NA,TRBJ2-1,NA
TGTGCCAGCAGTGGGGTAGGCGGGGGGGCCAACGAGCAGTACTTC,CASSGVGGGANEQYF,TRBV6-1,TRBD2,TRBJ2-7,NA
TGCGCCAGCAGGGCCTCGGAGTGGGCGAACACCGGGGAGCTGTTTTTT,CASRASEWANTGELFF,TRBV5-1,NA,TRBJ2-2,NA
TGTGCCAGCAGCCCGGGGGGTCGCCGGCTGTTTTTT,CASSPGGRRLFF,TRBV14,NA,TRBJ1-4,NA
TGTGCCAGCAGCTTGTCCACCGGTAGTCGGGAGACCCAGTACTTC,CASSLSTGSRETQYF,TRBV5-4,NA,TRBJ2-5,once
TGTGCCAGCAGCTTGGGAGGGGACAGAAGTGAAGCTTTCTTT,CASSLGGDRSEAFF,TRBV5-4,TRBD1,TRBJ1-1,NA
TGTGCCAGCTCGTCTAGCGGGACCCTCCAAGAGACCCAGTACTTC,CASSSSGTLQETQYF,TRBV7-2,TRBD2,TRBJ2-5,NA
TGTGCCAGCTCCCAGGGACAGAGGAGCTCCTACGAGCAGTACTTC,CASSQGQRSSYEQYF,TRBV18,TRBD1,TRBJ2-7,few
TGTGCCAGCAGGCGAGGAGGTGAGAGCACTGAAGCTTTCTTT,CASRRGGESTEAFF,TRBV7-2,NA,TRBJ1-1,NA
TGTGCCTGGAGTTCGGCAGGGGCAAATCAGCCCCAGCATTTT,CAWSSAGANQPQHF,TRBV30,NA,TRBJ1-5,NA
TGTGCCTGCCCCGAGGGGGCTTCAGCTGGGGCCAACGTCCTGACTTTC,CACPEGASAGANVLTF,TRBV30,TRBD1,TRBJ2-6,few
TGTGCCAGCAGTGAGGAGCACCTTATCCAGCCCCAGCATTTT,CASSEEHLIQPQHF,TRBV6-1,NA,TRBJ1-5,NA
TGTGCCAGCAAAAGACAGGGGGTATTCCAAGAGACCCAGTACTTC,CASKRQGVFQETQYF,TRBV5-5,TRBD1,TRBJ2-5,NA
TGCGCCAGCAGCTTAGGGGGTAATATCTACAATGAGCAGTTCTTC,CASSLGGNIYNEQFF,TRBV5-1,NA,TRBJ2-1,NA
TGTGCCAGCAGGCCGACACATTCACCCCTCCACTTT,CASRPTHSPLHF,TRBV7-2,NA,TRBJ1-6,many
TGCGCCAACGGCCGCGGACGCACAGATACGCAGTATTTT,CANGRGRTDTQYF,TRBV10-2,NA,TRBJ2-3,NA
TGTGCCAGTAGTATAGATCAAAGGGGAACCTACAATGAGCAGTTCTTC,CASSIDQRGTYNEQFF,TRBV19,NA,TRBJ2-1,once
TGCGCCAGCCAGGGGGAGTATAGCACTGAAGCTTTCTTT,CASQGEYSTEAFF,TRBV10-2,TRBD1,TRBJ1-1,NA
TGTGCCAGCAGGAGGGACGGATCTGGAAACACCATATATTTT,CASRRDGSGNTIYF,TRBV6-6,NA,TRBJ1-3,NA
TGTGCCAGCAGTCTTACACTGAACACTGAAGCTTTCTTT,CASSLTLNTEAFF,TRBV7-6,NA,TRBJ1-1,many